These 18 T cell receptor beta chains were sequenced from one sample in a study of T-cell memory formation after mild COVID-19. TCRdb re-called the 5' RACE reads with MiXCR, one entry per CDR3 protein. The sample holds fewer than 400,000 distinct CDR3 sequences, around a sixth seen once. The sequenced sample was PBMCs or a T cell subset sorted from them (not recorded which). These receptors were obtained from a man aged 18 to 30 who had mild COVID-19 (a few samples of this study predate the infection). Cell type and time point are not known.

The chain couples TRBV18 to TRBJ1-1; 11 positions match TRBD1. The CDR3 length is 13 residues. The V segment lost 8 bases and the J segment 7 bases; nucleotides outside the gene matches: 6. CDR1 and CDR2 from the germline V gene are KGHSH and LQKENI. In nucleotides, the CDR3 is TGTGCCAGCCAGGACAGGGGGCTTATTGAAGCTTTCTTT. The encoded protein is CASQDRGLIEAFF. Combining the CDR3 with reference TRBV18 and TRBJ1-1 gives the whole variable domain NAGVMQNPRHLVRRRGQEARLRCSPMKGHSHVYWYRQLPEEGLKFMVYLQKENIIDESGMPKERFSAEFPKEGPSILRIQQVVRGDSAAYFCASQDRGLIEAFFGQGTRLTVV.

This clonotype was detected only a few times. This sequence joins TRBV5-6 and TRBJ2-2, with unresolved D. This CDR3 contains 14 residues. V was pared by 0 bases and J by 6 bases, with 9 bases between. CDR1 is SGHDT and CDR2 is YYEEEE in the germline V gene. The CDR3 DNA reads as TGTGCCAGCAGCTTGGGACACCCACCCGGGGAGCTGTTTTTT. It encodes CASSLGHPPGELFF.

This clonotype was seen a handful of times. The gene calls are TRBV3-1 and TRBJ2-5; no reliable D call. V dropped 4 bases and J dropped 1 base, with 10 bases sitting between them. The V gene's germline CDR1 is LGHDT and CDR2 YNNKEL (reference sequence). CDR3 length: 14 amino acids. The CDR3 bases are TGTGCCAGCAGCCCGCGTTTAATCCAAGAGACCCAGTACTTC. It translates to CASSPRLIQETQYF.

The table lists this clonotype with a few counts. V is TRBV6-6 and J is TRBJ2-7; TRBD1 matches at 10 bases. Trimming removed 2 bases from V and 3 bases from J; junction bases left unmatched: 1. In germline, CDR1 is MNHNY, CDR2 SVGAGI (reference sequence). The CDR3 length is 14 residues. The CDR3 is CASSYGDRGYEQYV. Written as DNA, the CDR3 is TGTGCCAGCAGTTACGGGGACAGGGGCTACGAGCAGTACGTC.

The table lists this clonotype with a count of one. The chain couples TRBV4-2 to TRBJ2-7, with D uncertain. Trimming took 0 bases from V and 5 from J, leaving 8 bases between them. Germline CDR1 is LGHNA and CDR2 is YNFKEQ. CDR3 length: 13 residues. This CDR3 is CASSQDLWDEQYF. CDR3 bases: TGTGCCAGCAGCCAAGATCTTTGGGACGAGCAGTACTTC.

The chain carries TRBV3-1 and TRBJ2-7; maybe TRBD1 (5 bases). CDR3 size: 15 residues. Trimming pared 1 base from V and 0 bases from J, leaving 10 bases between. CDR1 and CDR2 from the germline V gene are LGHDT and YNNKEL (reference sequence). CDR3 nucleotide sequence: TGTGCCAGCAGCCAAGGGAAGGGGTTCTCCTACGAGCAGTACTTC. Translated: CASSQGKGFSYEQYF.

J is TRBJ2-1 and V is TRBV6-6; D is possibly TRBD2 (5 bases). Germline V lookup: CDR1 MNHNY, CDR2 SVGAGI (reference sequence). This CDR3 is 14 amino acids long. The V gene lost 2 bases and the J gene lost 4 bases, with 9 bases spanning the gap. CDR3 protein: CASSYAAGYNEQFF. The CDR3 nucleotides read TGTGCCAGCAGTTACGCGGCGGGTTACAATGAGCAGTTCTTC.

This chain uses TRBV10-3 with TRBJ2-7; TRBD2 matches 11 bases. The CDR3 spans 14 residues. J was trimmed by 3 bases and V by 4 bases; bases with no gene match: 2. The germline V gene has CDR1 ENHRY and CDR2 SYGVKD. The CDR3 is CAISGLAGNYEQYF. The CDR3 DNA sequence: TGTGCCATCAGTGGACTAGCGGGGAACTACGAGCAGTACTTC.

The chain uses TRBV7-8 and TRBJ2-2; 8 positions agree with TRBD2. Germline CDR1 reads SGHVS; CDR2 reads FQNEAQ. Losses at the gene ends were 8 bases for V and 5 bases for J; bases not matched to a gene: 10. The CDR3 has 15 residues. The DNA of the CDR3 is TGTGCCAGCCTTGAGCGGGGGAGAGCAACCGGGGAGCTGTTTTTT. As protein: CASLERGRATGELFF.

The chain recombines TRBV20-1 with TRBJ2-1; 7 positions match TRBD2. V was clipped by 5 bases and J by 8 bases; unmatched bases: 15. CDR3 size: 15 residues. CDR1 and CDR2 from the germline V gene are DFQATT and SNEGSKA (reference sequence). The CDR3 coding sequence is TGCAGTGCTTCAGCGGGGTACCCGGGGAAGGATGAGCAGTTCTTC. Translation: CSASAGYPGKDEQFF.

This clonotype was recorded a few times. The gene calls are TRBV12-3 or TRBV12-4 and TRBJ1-2, with D possibly being TRBD1 (6 bases). The CDR3 has 14 residues. V lost 6 bases, J lost 4 bases, and 15 bases lay in between. As DNA, the CDR3 is TGTGCCAGCAGACGTCAGGGGCTGAGCTATGGCTACACCTTC. Residues: CASRRQGLSYGYTF.

A few counts support this clonotype. V is TRBV12-3 or TRBV12-4 and J is TRBJ1-1; 8 bases are a match to TRBD1. This CDR3 has 12 residues. J lost 7 bases, V lost 6 bases, and 4 bases had no gene match. The CDR3 bases are TGTGCCAGCAGACTTGGGACAGGTGAAGCTTTCTTT. Translating gives CASRLGTGEAFF.

This clonotype was recorded a few times. This chain links TRBV11-2 with TRBJ2-4; 9 bases map to TRBD1. In germline, CDR1 is SGHAT, CDR2 FQNNGV. There are 19 residues in the CDR3. The V gene end was trimmed by 4 bases and the J gene end by 1 base; junction bases not matched to a gene: 14. CDR3 residues: CASSSPGTGLQAAKNIQYF. Here the CDR3 DNA reads TGTGCCAGCAGCTCTCCCGGGACAGGGCTCCAGGCGGCCAAAAACATTCAGTACTTC.

The chain carries TRBV7-2 and TRBJ1-2; 8 positions match TRBD1. The CDR3 length is 12 residues. The V gene end was trimmed by 0 bases and the J gene end by 10 bases; junction bases not matched to a gene: 1. Germline V gene sequence: CDR1 SGHTA, CDR2 FQGNSA. CDR3 region: CASSLAGQDYTF. The DNA of the CDR3 is TGTGCCAGCAGCTTAGCGGGACAGGACTACACCTTC.

This clonotype was detected many times. The rearrangement links TRBV20-1 to TRBJ2-4; the match to TRBD2 covers 8 bases. J was trimmed by 3 bases and V by 3 bases; bases with no gene match: 16. The length of the CDR3 is 18 residues. Germline V gives CDR1 DFQATT, CDR2 SNEGSKA (reference sequence). In nucleotides, the CDR3 is TGCAGTGCTAGGATTCCGGGACTAGGGCTGGGTGGCAAAAACATTCAGTACTTC. Its translation is CSARIPGLGLGGKNIQYF.

At least ten counts were recorded for this clonotype. The chain carries TRBV12-3 or TRBV12-4 and TRBJ2-3; 8 nucleotides line up with TRBD2. This CDR3 is built from 15 residues. The V gene end was trimmed by 6 bases and the J gene end by 0 bases; junction bases not matched to a gene: 5. Here the CDR3 reads CASSLAGGSTDTQYF. The CDR3 DNA reads TGTGCCAGCAGCTTGGCGGGGGGTAGCACAGATACGCAGTATTTT.

The chain joins TRBV4-1 to TRBJ1-2; TRBD1 matches at 7 bases. CDR1 MGHRA and CDR2 YSYEKL come from the germline V gene. The CDR3 loop spans 14 amino acids. The V gene end was trimmed by 4 bases and the J gene end by 4 bases; junction bases not matched to a gene: 6. The DNA for the CDR3 is TGCGCCAGCAGCCCCGGACAGGTCCTCTATGGCTACACCTTC. This translates into CASSPGQVLYGYTF.

The sample holds a few counts of this clonotype. The chain links TRBV29-1 to TRBJ2-7; D gene uncertain. Germline V gene lookup returns CDR1 SQVTM and CDR2 ANQGSEA. CDR3 size: 12 residues. Trimming took 2 bases from V and 2 from J, leaving 7 bases between them. The CDR3 nucleotides are TGCAGCGTTGAAACAACTGCCTACGAGCAGTACTTC. Translating it yields CSVETTAYEQYF.